This TCR beta chain originates from a study of blood T cell repertoires in COVID-19. Study overall: In each case, the material was cDNA or gDNA derived from T cells, B-cell-depleted T cells, or PBMCs.

There are 16 residues in the CDR3. The germline gives CDR1 SGHAT, CDR2 FQNNGV. V was pared by 7 bases and J by 7 bases, with 15 bases of the junction left unmatched. Measured with immunoSEQ multiplex PCR; TCRdb has only the in-frame clones, and not every one. This table holds roughly 100,000 clones, 70% to 85% found once. This chain uses TRBV11-2 with TRBJ2-1, with 8 bases lining up with TRBD2. The TCR comes from a man aged 55-75 years with active or convalescent COVID-19. Sample: peripheral blood. CDR3 nucleotide sequence: TGTGCCAGCACCCCCTTGGGCTCACTAGCGGCTAATGAGCAGTTCTTC. It codes for CASTPLGSLAANEQFF.